This T cell receptor (beta chain) derives from a study of regulatory T cells in long-lasting Graves disease. The authors built TCR beta libraries using iRepertoire HTBI primers and Arm-PCR of CDR3 regions. A single record per CDR3 protein comes from TCRdb applying MiXCR to the multiplex PCR reads. The table has approximately 480,000 distinct CDR3 sequences, roughly 17% seen once. Time point: newly diagnosed GD, antithyroid drugs for less than 3 months. Generation of the TCR library employed RNA extracted from PBMCs. Details on this clonotype: Its antigen is undetermined.

Whole-study results and caveats: Samples came from peripheral blood alone, without thyroid tissue.

The junction had 6 bases not matched to a gene; V was cut back by 6 bases and J by 1 base. CDR1 and CDR2 from the germline V gene are MNHNS and SASEGT. This CDR3 has 15 amino acids. These data were likewise used in another study, on T cells in Graves' hyperthyroidism and ophthalmopathy.

The J gene is TRBJ2-5, the V gene TRBV6-1, with 9 bases identical to TRBD1. Here the sequenced sample was peripheral blood mononuclear cells (PBMCs), taken at new diagnosis, from a patient treated with antithyroid drugs. The source of this sequence is a man aged 35-49 years with Graves disease. CDR3 sequence (DNA): TGTGCCAGCAGCCGTGGACAGGGGAGCCAAGAGACCCAGTACTTC. This codes for CASSRGQGSQETQYF.